The present entry profiles one TCR beta chain with its context. Under the authors' procedure: Reference gene primer amplification gave estimated nucleated cell counts. The repertoire was sequenced with immunoSEQ multiplex PCR; TCRdb's copy has only in-frame clones and lacks some. V and J calls and clone size are those listed in that table; D and trimming were worked out from the DNA. The data contain some 190,000 clones, 88% of them singletons. The data originate from a study of blood T cell repertoires in COVID-19. The V and J ends lost 3 bases and 9 bases, in that order; junction bases with no gene match: 11. The CDR3 spans 15 residues. In germline, CDR1 is SGHAT, CDR2 FQNNGV.

Sequencing input: peripheral blood. This receptor was identified in a human donor in a cohort sampled during active COVID-19. The rearrangement links TRBV11-2 to TRBJ2-1; 7 bases map to TRBD2. The CDR3: CASSFGSGIQTEQFF. CDR3 nucleotide sequence: TGTGCCAGCAGCTTCGGGAGCGGGATACAAACTGAGCAGTTCTTC.